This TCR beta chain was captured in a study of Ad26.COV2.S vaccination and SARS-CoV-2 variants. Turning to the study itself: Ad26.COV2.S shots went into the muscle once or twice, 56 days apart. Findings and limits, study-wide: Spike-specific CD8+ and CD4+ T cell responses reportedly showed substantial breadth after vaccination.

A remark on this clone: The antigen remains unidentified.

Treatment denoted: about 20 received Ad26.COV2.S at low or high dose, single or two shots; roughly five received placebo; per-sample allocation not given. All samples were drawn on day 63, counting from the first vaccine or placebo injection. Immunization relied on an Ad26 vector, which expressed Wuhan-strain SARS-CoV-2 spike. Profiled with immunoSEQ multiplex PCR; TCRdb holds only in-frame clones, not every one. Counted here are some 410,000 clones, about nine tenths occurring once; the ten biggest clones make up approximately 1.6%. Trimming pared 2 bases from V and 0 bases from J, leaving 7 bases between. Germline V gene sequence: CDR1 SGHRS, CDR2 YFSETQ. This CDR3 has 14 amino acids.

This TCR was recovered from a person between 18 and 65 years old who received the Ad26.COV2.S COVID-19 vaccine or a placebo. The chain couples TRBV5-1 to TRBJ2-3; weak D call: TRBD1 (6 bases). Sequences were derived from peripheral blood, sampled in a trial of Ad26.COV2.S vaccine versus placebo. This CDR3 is CASSFTGSTDTQYF. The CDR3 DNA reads TGCGCCAGCAGCTTTACAGGGAGCACAGATACGCAGTATTTT.